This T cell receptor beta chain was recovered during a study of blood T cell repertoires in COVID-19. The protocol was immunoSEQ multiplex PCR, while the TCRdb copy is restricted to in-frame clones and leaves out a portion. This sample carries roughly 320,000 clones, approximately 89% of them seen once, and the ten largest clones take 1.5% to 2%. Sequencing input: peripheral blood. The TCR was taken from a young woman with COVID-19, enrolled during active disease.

Written as DNA, the CDR3 is TGTGCCAGCAGCCAAACCACCAGGGTCATAGGTGCAGATACGCAGTATTTT. Encoded protein: CASSQTTRVIGADTQYF. The chain has TRBV3-1 (or the pseudogene TRBV3-2) and TRBJ2-3; possibly TRBD1 for D (5 bases). The CDR3 has 17 amino acids. V was trimmed by 2 bases and J by 4 bases, leaving 19 bases between them. From germline, CDR1 is LGHDT and CDR2 YNNKEL (reference sequence).